Each of the 18 T cell receptor beta chains below was sequenced from the same sample in a study of blood T cell repertoires in COVID-19. Some clones are missing from TCRdb's copy, which holds only in-frame ones; the method was immunoSEQ multiplex PCR. Among about 140,000 clones listed, about 80% were seen once. Sequenced input: peripheral blood. The receptor set was obtained from a man aged 65 to 79 who had recovered from COVID-19.

This clone was recorded only once. The same CDR3 can be traced to other DNA sequences in this sample. The chain recombines TRBV2 with TRBJ2-7; no clear D gene. The germline V gene encodes CDR1 SNHLY and CDR2 FYNNEI. With 5 bases removed from V and 4 bases from J, the gap between germline ends came to 3 bases. This CDR3 spans 10 amino acids. This chain's CDR3 is CASSLYEQYF. The CDR3 bases are TGTGCCAGCAGTTTATACGAGCAGTACTTC.

The chain carries TRBV7-9 and TRBJ2-7, with 9 positions matching TRBD2. Germline V CDR1 and CDR2: SEHNR, FQNEAQ (reference sequence). The ends lost 2 bases at V and 7 bases at J; junction bases unmatched: 12. This CDR3 comprises 16 residues. CDR3 region: CASSLFALAGESEQYF. DNA for the CDR3: TGTGCCAGCAGCTTATTTGCGTTAGCGGGAGAGTCTGAGCAGTACTTC.

The V call is TRBV15, the J call TRBJ2-3; 12 nucleotides line up with TRBD2. Germline V gene data show CDR1 as LNHNV and CDR2 as YYDKDF (reference sequence). With 0 bases clipped from V and 4 bases from J, the junction kept 5 bases outside the gene matches. This CDR3 has 17 residues. CDR3 protein: CATSRDRTSGNSDTQYF. The CDR3 region has the DNA TGTGCCACCAGCAGAGATAGGACTAGCGGGAACTCAGATACGCAGTATTTT.

The rearrangement uses TRBV4-1 and TRBJ2-1; the match to TRBD2 covers 7 bases. The CDR3 sequence is 17 residues long. Trimming at V came to 1 base and at J to 0 bases, leaving 6 bases not matched to a gene. Germline assignment: CDR1 MGHRA and CDR2 YSYEKL. This chain's CDR3 is CASSQVPSGYSYNEQFF. The CDR3 DNA follows: TGCGCCAGCAGCCAAGTTCCTAGCGGATACTCCTACAATGAGCAGTTCTTC.

V and J are TRBV5-1 and TRBJ2-7, with 7 bases identical to TRBD1. Germline assignment: CDR1 SGHRS and CDR2 YFSETQ. V lost 0 bases and J lost 0; bases outside the gene matches: 9. The CDR3 is made up of 17 amino acids. The CDR3 coding sequence is TGCGCCAGCAGCTTGGGGGACAGCACCGTCCGCTCCTACGAGCAGTACTTC. Protein sequence: CASSLGDSTVRSYEQYF.

This chain uses TRBV6-5 with TRBJ2-3, with a possible D match to TRBD2 (6 bases). This CDR3 has 15 residues. Per germline, CDR1 MNHEY and CDR2 SVGAGI. Trimming took 8 bases from V and 1 from J, leaving 16 bases between them. The CDR3 DNA is TGTGCCAGCCGACGGGGGAGAGGGGGCACAGATACGCAGTATTTT. Translating gives CASRRGRGGTDTQYF.

The rearrangement uses TRBV7-9 and TRBJ2-1; perhaps TRBD1 as D (6 bases). CDR1 is SEHNR and CDR2 is FQNEAQ in the germline V gene (reference sequence). This CDR3 is built from 16 residues. V shed 5 bases and J shed 5 bases, with 19 bases lying between them. DNA of the CDR3: TGTGCCAGCAGCGGCCTCGGCTGGACAGAAAACAATGAGCAGTTCTTC. This translates into CASSGLGWTENNEQFF. Looking up the rest from reference TRBV7-9 and TRBJ2-1 gives the full variable domain: DTGVSQNPRHKITKRGQNVTFRCDPISEHNRLYWYRQTLGQGPEFLTYFQNEAQLEKSRLLSDRFSAERPKGSFSTLEIQRTEQGDSAMYLCASSGLGWTENNEQFFGPGTRLTVL.

V usage is TRBV7-9 and J usage is TRBJ2-5, with D possibly matching TRBD1 (6 bases). The germline CDR1 and CDR2 sequences are SEHNR and FQNEAQ (reference sequence). This CDR3 region has 13 residues. V was clipped by 5 bases and J by 3 bases, with 10 bases between them. CDR3 nucleotide sequence: TGTGCCAGCAGCAAGGCAGGGGAAGAGACCCAGTACTTC. It specifies CASSKAGEETQYF.

This clone was seen a single time. CDR3: CASSQKRQGQETQYF. CDR3 coding DNA: TGTGCCAGCAGCCAAAAACGGCAGGGGCAAGAGACCCAGTACTTC. The chain recombines TRBV7-9 with TRBJ2-5; tentatively, D is TRBD1 (6 bases). The V and J ends lost 5 bases and 2 bases respectively, with 15 bases between them. Germline CDR1 reads SEHNR; CDR2 reads FQNEAQ (reference sequence). This CDR3 has 15 amino acids.

The chain uses TRBV6-8 and TRBJ2-5; D uncertain. Germline V lookup: CDR1 MNHGY, CDR2 SAAAGT. The CDR3 is 17 residues long. With 6 bases removed from V and 2 bases from J, the gap between germline ends came to 22 bases. The CDR3: CASSFSVRSPIQETQYF. As DNA, the CDR3 is TGTGCCAGCAGCTTTTCCGTGAGGAGTCCCATTCAAGAGACCCAGTACTTC.

The chain is built from TRBV3-1 (or the pseudogene TRBV3-2) and TRBJ1-5; D is unclear. V was shortened by 1 base and J by 1 base, with 5 bases between the two germline ends. CDR3 length: 14 amino acids. CDR1 and CDR2 from the germline V gene are LGHDT and YNNKEL (reference sequence). The CDR3 reads CASSQGSSNQPQHF. The CDR3 coding sequence is TGTGCCAGCAGCCAAGGTAGCAGCAATCAGCCCCAGCATTTT.

The gene calls are TRBV7-2 and TRBJ2-7, with a possible D match to TRBD2 (6 bases). Germline lookup yields CDR1 SGHTA and CDR2 FQGNSA. V was clipped by 1 base and J by 2 bases, with 12 bases between them. The CDR3 is 15 residues long. Here the CDR3 reads CASSLVVGLTYEQYF. CDR3 DNA sequence: TGTGCCAGCAGCTTAGTCGTGGGACTTACCTACGAGCAGTACTTC.

This clone was seen just once. The chain recombines TRBV7-9 with TRBJ2-7, with D maybe TRBD2 (5 bases). V gave up 5 bases and J gave up 0 bases, with 14 bases separating them. CDR3 size: 15 residues. Germline CDR1 is SEHNR and CDR2 is FQNEAQ (reference sequence). CDR3 protein: CASSSGPQSSYEQYF. The CDR3 nucleotides are TGTGCCAGCAGCAGCGGACCCCAAAGCTCCTACGAGCAGTACTTC.

The chain is built from TRBV19 and TRBJ2-7, with TRBD2 matching 12 bases. The CDR3 is made up of 17 amino acids. CDR1 LNHDA and CDR2 SQIVND come from the germline V gene (reference sequence). V was pared by 6 bases and J by 2 bases, with 11 bases of the junction left unmatched. The CDR3 protein is CASSLARTSGVPYEQYF. The DNA of the CDR3 is TGTGCCAGTAGCCTCGCCCGGACTAGCGGGGTGCCCTACGAGCAGTACTTC.

The V and J genes are TRBV21-1 and TRBJ2-1; TRBD2 is the table's D call and was not checked against the DNA. TRBV21-1 is classified as a pseudogene. This CDR3 is built from 18 residues. This chain's CDR3 is CASSKVWREYKRNNEQFF. CDR3 nucleotides: TGTGCCAGCAGCAAAGTCTGGCGGGAATACAAACGTAACAATGAGCAGTTCTTC.

This clone has more than one count but fewer than ten. The rearrangement uses TRBV5-6 and TRBJ2-7; D not resolved. Between the trimmed V and J ends, which lost 1 base and 2 bases, there was a span of 7 bases. The CDR3 loop spans 13 amino acids. CDR1 is SGHDT, CDR2 YYEEEE, per germline. CDR3 amino acids: CASSLLSTYEQYF. The DNA for the CDR3 is TGTGCCAGCAGCTTGCTGAGTACCTACGAGCAGTACTTC.

CDR3 nucleotides: TGTGCCAGTAGGGGCACCTACCAAGAGACCCAGTACTTC. As protein: CASRGTYQETQYF. V gene TRBV19 combines with J gene TRBJ2-5; D not resolved. Germline V gene lookup returns CDR1 LNHDA and CDR2 SQIVND (reference sequence). Trimming stripped 6 bases from V and 0 bases from J, with 8 bases between. The CDR3 consists of 13 residues.

This chain's CDR3 is CASSEHPAGERPNEQFF. As DNA, the CDR3 is TGTGCCAGCAGCGAACATCCAGCGGGGGAGAGGCCCAATGAGCAGTTCTTC. The chain recombines TRBV3-1 (or the pseudogene TRBV3-2) with TRBJ2-1, with 8 nucleotides matching TRBD2. Trimming cost V 5 bases and J 6 bases; bases outside gene matches: 15. The CDR3 has 17 amino acids. The V gene's germline CDR1 is LGHDT and CDR2 YNNKEL (reference sequence).